Each of the 25 T cell receptor beta chains below was sequenced from the same sample in a study of blood T cells in healthy people across ages. Next came a second PCR, run for about 7 to 12 cycles, which used a sample-barcoded 5' primer along with a J-beta primer mix. One entry per CDR3 protein, called by TCRdb with MiXCR from the 5' RACE reads. The sample has 800,000 to 950,000 distinct CDR3 sequences, under 40% seen once. The specimen sequenced was blood. These receptors were taken from a man younger than 30 in good health.

This clonotype was counted only a few times. The J gene is TRBJ1-2, the V gene TRBV20-1; D possibly corresponds to TRBD1 (5 bases). Germline V gene data show CDR1 as DFQATT and CDR2 as SNEGSKA (reference sequence). Trimming shortened V by 3 bases and J by 6 bases, and 11 bases separated the two germline ends. This CDR3 contains 12 residues. CDR3 DNA: TGCAGTGCTAGGGCAGGGTACGATGGCTACACCTTC. This encodes CSARAGYDGYTF.

J is TRBJ1-2 and V is TRBV12-3 or TRBV12-4; D might be TRBD1 (5 bases). The V end was cut by 6 bases, the J end by 0 bases, with 11 bases between. This CDR3 has 14 residues. CDR3 coding DNA: TGTGCCAGCAGCCAGACAGAAGCTAACTATGGCTACACCTTC. Translation gives CASSQTEANYGYTF.

This sequence joins TRBV4-3 and TRBJ1-1; possibly TRBD1 for D (5 bases). The CDR3 is 14 amino acids. Germline CDR1 and CDR2: LGHNA and YSLEER. V dropped 2 bases and J dropped 8 bases, with 15 bases sitting between them. In DNA, the CDR3 is TGCGCCAGCAGCCAAACTAAGCTTAAGGGGGAAGCTTTCTTT. This sequence encodes CASSQTKLKGEAFF.

This chain connects TRBV12-5 to TRBJ2-1; TRBD2 might be the D (7 bases). The CDR3 runs to 15 residues. The V and J ends lost 2 bases and 5 bases respectively, with 13 bases between them. Germline CDR1 LGHNT, CDR2 FRNRAP. The CDR3 sequence: CASGLYAGADNEQFF. The CDR3 nucleotides are TGTGCTAGTGGTTTGTACGCGGGGGCGGACAATGAGCAGTTCTTC.

V is TRBV5-5 and J is TRBJ2-1, with D perhaps being TRBD1 or TRBD2 (5 bases each). Germline V gene data show CDR1 as SGHKS and CDR2 as YYEKEE (reference sequence). The CDR3 sequence is 15 residues long. V was clipped by 4 bases and J by 13 bases, with 24 bases between them. In DNA, the CDR3 is TGTGCCAGCAGCCCCCAGTGGGGACCCCAAGAGACCCAGTTCTTC. Amino acid sequence: CASSPQWGPQETQFF.

This clonotype was seen only a few times. V gene TRBV9 combines with J gene TRBJ1-1, with a weak D call TRBD1 (6 bases). Germline assignment: CDR1 SGDLS and CDR2 YYNGEE. This CDR3 contains 14 residues. V lost 0 bases to trimming and J lost 6 bases, with 12 bases between them. CDR3 sequence (DNA): TGTGCCAGCAGCGTAGTACAGGGCAATCCTGAAGCTTTCTTT. Translated, it gives CASSVVQGNPEAFF.

The table lists this clonotype with a few counts. The chain combines TRBV12-3 or TRBV12-4 with TRBJ2-2; 8 nucleotides agree with TRBD1. V lost 6 bases, J lost 4 bases, and 10 bases stayed unmatched. The CDR3 runs 16 residues. CDR3 in amino acids: CASSPRAGGSTGELFF. DNA for the CDR3: TGTGCCAGCAGCCCCCGAGCAGGGGGCTCCACCGGGGAGCTGTTTTTT.

This clonotype turned up a few times. The CDR3, as DNA: TGCAGTGCTAGTGGGGGCCTTTACAATGAGCAGTTCTTC. It yields the protein CSASGGLYNEQFF. This chain connects TRBV20-1 to TRBJ2-1; perhaps TRBD1 as D (6 bases). CDR3 length: 13 residues. Trimming left V 3 bases short and J 4 bases short, with 10 bases between. Germline loops: CDR1 DFQATT, CDR2 SNEGSKA (reference sequence).

The genes are TRBV28 and TRBJ2-3; 9 positions match TRBD1. V lost 2 bases and J lost 6; bases outside the gene matches: 9. The germline CDR1 and CDR2 sequences are MDHEN and SYDVKM. This CDR3 is built from 16 residues. CDR3 coding DNA: TGTGCCAGCAGTTTAGTCGCGGGACAGGGATCCGATACGCAGTATTTT. Protein: CASSLVAGQGSDTQYF.

CDR3 residues: CSARDRGTGYYGYTF. The CDR3 bases are TGCAGTGCTAGAGATCGAGGGACAGGCTACTATGGCTACACCTTC. The V and J genes are TRBV20-1 and TRBJ1-2; 8 nucleotides line up with TRBD1. Trimming cost V 0 bases and J 3 bases; bases outside gene matches: 6. Per the germline V gene, CDR1 is DFQATT and CDR2 is SNEGSKA (reference sequence). The CDR3 length is 15 residues.

This clonotype was seen at least ten times. The genes are TRBV12-3 or TRBV12-4 and TRBJ2-3, with TRBD2 identical over 8 bases. With V trimmed by 6 bases and J by 6 bases, 5 bases remained unmatched. CDR3 size: 13 residues. CDR3 amino acids: CASSRGLADTQYF. In nucleotides, the CDR3 is TGTGCCAGCAGCCGCGGACTAGCTGATACGCAGTATTTT.

Only a few counts were recorded for this clonotype. This chain uses TRBV5-6 with TRBJ2-7; 8 nucleotides align to TRBD2. This CDR3 has 13 amino acids. The germline V gene encodes CDR1 SGHDT and CDR2 YYEEEE. The J segment lost 3 bases and the V segment lost 6 bases, leaving 5 bases of the junction unmatched. CDR3 residues: CASTVAGSYEQYF. The CDR3 DNA follows: TGTGCCAGCACCGTAGCGGGGAGCTACGAGCAGTACTTC.

This clonotype appeared a few times. This chain joins TRBV4-2 and TRBJ1-2, with 9 bases fitting TRBD1. The V and J ends lost 3 bases and 4 bases, in that order; junction bases with no gene match: 18. This CDR3 is 19 amino acids long. CDR1 is LGHNA, CDR2 YNFKEQ, per germline. The CDR3 DNA follows: TGTGCCAGCAGCCATGCCTCGGGACAGGGTGGGGGACTTGCCTATGGCTACACCTTC. It specifies CASSHASGQGGGLAYGYTF.

The CDR3 is CASSQRQGDTQYF. The DNA of the CDR3 is TGTGCCAGCAGCCAACGCCAGGGCGATACGCAGTATTTT. This chain uses TRBV14 with TRBJ2-3; a possible D gene is TRBD1 (5 bases). V lost 2 bases and J 6 bases, leaving 9 bases between the germline ends. Germline lookup yields CDR1 SGHDN and CDR2 FVKESK. The CDR3 totals 13 residues.

J is TRBJ2-7 and V is TRBV19; the match to TRBD1 covers 7 bases. Germline lookup yields CDR1 LNHDA and CDR2 SQIVND (reference sequence). J lost 2 bases, V lost 5 bases, and 12 bases had no gene match. The CDR3 contains 16 residues. CDR3 region: CASSERDRDYTYEQYF. CDR3 coding DNA: TGTGCCAGTAGTGAGAGGGACAGAGATTATACCTACGAGCAGTACTTC.

The chain couples TRBV2 to TRBJ2-5; D is perhaps TRBD2 (5 bases). The germline gives CDR1 SNHLY, CDR2 FYNNEI. Trimming left V 5 bases short and J 11 bases short, with 24 bases between. The CDR3 loop spans 15 amino acids. CDR3: CASSPEGRLTNEQYF. The CDR3 coding sequence is TGTGCCAGCAGTCCCGAGGGTAGGCTAACAAATGAGCAGTACTTC.

Only a few counts were recorded for this clonotype. The V and J genes are TRBV7-9 and TRBJ1-1; tentatively, D is TRBD1 (6 bases). CDR3 length: 12 residues. Trimming shortened V by 5 bases and J by 10 bases, and 14 bases separated the two germline ends. Germline-derived CDR1 and CDR2 are SEHNR and FQNEAQ (reference sequence). The CDR3 DNA follows: TGTGCCAGCAGCCCTCATTACAGGGTAGCTTTCTTT. Amino acids: CASSPHYRVAFF. Full variable domain (remainder filled in from reference TRBV7-9 and TRBJ1-1): DTGVSQNPRHKITKRGQNVTFRCDPISEHNRLYWYRQTLGQGPEFLTYFQNEAQLEKSRLLSDRFSAERPKGSFSTLEIQRTEQGDSAMYLCASSPHYRVAFFGQGTRLTVV.

J is TRBJ2-2 and V is TRBV2; the D is unclear. Trimming removed 3 bases from V and 5 bases from J, with 10 bases in between. The V gene's germline CDR1 is SNHLY and CDR2 FYNNEI. The length of the CDR3 is 14 residues. CDR3 amino acids: CASSEVGPTGELFF. For the CDR3, the DNA is TGTGCCAGCAGTGAGGTCGGACCAACCGGGGAGCTGTTTTTT.

V gene TRBV28 combines with J gene TRBJ2-1; no firm D call. V was cut by 3 bases and J by 13 bases, with 22 bases left in between. Germline loops: CDR1 MDHEN, CDR2 SYDVKM. This CDR3 is 15 amino acids long. In nucleotides, the CDR3 is TGTGCCAGCAGTTTGGGCGGAAACGGGTACGAGACCCAGTTCTTC. Residues: CASSLGGNGYETQFF.

This clonotype showed up just a few times. V is TRBV4-1 and J is TRBJ2-3; D is perhaps TRBD1 (6 bases). The CDR3 has 15 amino acids. Trimming stripped 5 bases from V and 4 bases from J, with 16 bases between. The germline gives CDR1 MGHRA, CDR2 YSYEKL. This chain's CDR3 is CASSGRSGHPDTQYF. Here the CDR3 DNA reads TGCGCCAGCAGCGGACGATCGGGACATCCAGATACGCAGTATTTT.

V and J are TRBV6-6 and TRBJ1-2; no clear D gene. V was trimmed by 5 bases and J by 3 bases, leaving 10 bases between them. CDR1 and CDR2 (germline): MNHNY, SVGAGI (reference sequence). The CDR3 runs 13 residues. CDR3 amino acids: CASSPGSHYGYTF. The CDR3 DNA follows: TGTGCCAGCAGTCCCGGCAGCCACTATGGCTACACCTTC.

The chain employs TRBV20-1 and TRBJ2-3, with TRBD2 as a possible D gene (5 bases). V was clipped by 3 bases and J by 0 bases, with 7 bases between them. In germline, CDR1 is DFQATT, CDR2 SNEGSKA (reference sequence). CDR3 length equals 13 residues. The DNA of the CDR3 is TGCAGTGCTAGTGAGGGTAGCACAGATACGCAGTATTTT. The encoded protein is CSASEGSTDTQYF.

J is TRBJ2-5 and V is TRBV20-1; the D gene could be TRBD1 or TRBD2 (5 bases each). Per germline, CDR1 DFQATT and CDR2 SNEGSKA (reference sequence). The CDR3 contains 15 residues. Between the trimmed V and J ends, which lost 1 base and 0 bases, there was a span of 12 bases. The CDR3 sequence: CSARGGVGDQETQYF. The CDR3 bases are TGCAGTGCTAGAGGAGGGGTAGGGGACCAAGAGACCCAGTACTTC.

The rearrangement uses TRBV27 and TRBJ1-2; D call uncertain. V lost 4 bases and J 4 bases, leaving 10 bases between the germline ends. Germline V CDR1 and CDR2: MNHEY, SMNVEV (reference sequence). The CDR3 totals 13 residues. The CDR3 nucleotides read TGTGCCAGCAGTTCCTGGGTCGGCTATGGCTACACCTTC. Amino acid sequence: CASSSWVGYGYTF.

This clonotype was observed at least ten times. V gene TRBV6-5 combines with J gene TRBJ2-3; D remains unclear. Germline CDR1 and CDR2: MNHEY and SVGAGI. Trimming took 6 bases from V and 0 from J, leaving 10 bases between them. The CDR3 runs to 14 residues. The CDR3 DNA reads TGTGCCAGCAGCCGTGAGCTGAGCACAGATACGCAGTATTTT. It yields the protein CASSRELSTDTQYF.